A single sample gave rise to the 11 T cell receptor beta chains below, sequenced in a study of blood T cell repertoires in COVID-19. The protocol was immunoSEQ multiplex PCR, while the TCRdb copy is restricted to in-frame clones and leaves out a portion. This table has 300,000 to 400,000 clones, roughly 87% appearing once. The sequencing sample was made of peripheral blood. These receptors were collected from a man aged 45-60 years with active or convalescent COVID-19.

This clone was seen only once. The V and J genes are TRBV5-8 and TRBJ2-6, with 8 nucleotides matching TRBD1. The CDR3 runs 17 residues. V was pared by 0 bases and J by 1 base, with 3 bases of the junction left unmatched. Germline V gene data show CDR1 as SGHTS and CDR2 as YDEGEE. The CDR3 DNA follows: TGTGCCAGCAGCTTGGGGCAGGGGGCGTCTGGGGCCAACGTCCTGACTTTC. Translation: CASSLGQGASGANVLTF.

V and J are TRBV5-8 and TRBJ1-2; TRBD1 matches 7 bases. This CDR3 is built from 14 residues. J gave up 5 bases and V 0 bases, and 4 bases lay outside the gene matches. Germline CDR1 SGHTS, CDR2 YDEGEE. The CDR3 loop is CASSLEGAGYGYTF. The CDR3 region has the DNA TGTGCCAGCAGCTTGGAGGGGGCCGGGTATGGCTACACCTTC.

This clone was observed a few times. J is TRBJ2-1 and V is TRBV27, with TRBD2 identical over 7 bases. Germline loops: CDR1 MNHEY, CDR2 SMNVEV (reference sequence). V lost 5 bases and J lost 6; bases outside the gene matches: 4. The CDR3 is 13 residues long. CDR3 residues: CASSKLAFNEQFF. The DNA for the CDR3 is TGTGCCAGCAGTAAACTAGCGTTCAATGAGCAGTTCTTC.

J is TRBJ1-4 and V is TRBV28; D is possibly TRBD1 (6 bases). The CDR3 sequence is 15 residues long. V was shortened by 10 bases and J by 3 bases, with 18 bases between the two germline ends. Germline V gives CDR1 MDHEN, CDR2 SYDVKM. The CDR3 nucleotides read TGTGCCACCACGGCCTTAACAGGGTCTAATGAAAAACTGTTTTTT. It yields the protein CATTALTGSNEKLFF.

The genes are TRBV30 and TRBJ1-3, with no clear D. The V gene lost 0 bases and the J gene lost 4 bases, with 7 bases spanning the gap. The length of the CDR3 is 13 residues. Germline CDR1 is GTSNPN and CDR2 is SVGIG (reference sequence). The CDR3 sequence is CAWSVQSGNTIYF. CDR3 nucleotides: TGTGCCTGGAGTGTACAATCCGGAAACACCATATATTTT.

This CDR3 reads CASSSQGQGAAEAFF. CDR3 bases: TGTGCCAGCAGCTCACAAGGACAGGGGGCCGCTGAAGCTTTCTTT. The chain joins TRBV7-8 to TRBJ1-1, with 11 nucleotides matching TRBD1. V was pared by 4 bases and J by 6 bases, with 7 bases of the junction left unmatched. The CDR3 is made up of 15 amino acids. CDR1 and CDR2 from the germline V gene are SGHVS and FQNEAQ.

The CDR3 spells CAISESTGGVREQYF. The CDR3 DNA is TGTGCCATCAGTGAGTCGACAGGGGGCGTGAGGGAGCAGTACTTC. This chain joins TRBV10-3 and TRBJ2-7; 10 nucleotides agree with TRBD1. The CDR3 totals 15 residues. V trimming: 0 bases; J trimming: 7 bases; junction bases outside the gene matches: 6. Germline V gives CDR1 ENHRY, CDR2 SYGVKD.

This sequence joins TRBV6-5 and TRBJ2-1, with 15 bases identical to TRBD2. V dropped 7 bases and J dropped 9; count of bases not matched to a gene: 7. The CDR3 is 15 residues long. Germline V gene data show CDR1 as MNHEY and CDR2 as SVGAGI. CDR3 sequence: CASTGLAGGPGEQFF. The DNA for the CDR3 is TGTGCCAGCACCGGACTAGCGGGAGGGCCGGGTGAGCAGTTCTTC.

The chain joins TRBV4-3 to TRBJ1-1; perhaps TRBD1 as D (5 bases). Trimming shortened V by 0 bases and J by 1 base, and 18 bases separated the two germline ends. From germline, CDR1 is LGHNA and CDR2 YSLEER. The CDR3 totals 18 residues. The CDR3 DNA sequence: TGCGCCAGCAGCCAAGAGTCATTTGGGGGGGTGTCGAACACTGAAGCTTTCTTT. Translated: CASSQESFGGVSNTEAFF.

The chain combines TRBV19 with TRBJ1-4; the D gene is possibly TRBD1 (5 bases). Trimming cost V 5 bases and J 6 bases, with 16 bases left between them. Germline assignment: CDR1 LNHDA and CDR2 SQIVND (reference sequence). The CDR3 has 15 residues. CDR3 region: CASSGTYAFHEKLFF. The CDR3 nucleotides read TGTGCCAGTAGTGGGACTTACGCGTTTCATGAAAAACTGTTTTTT.

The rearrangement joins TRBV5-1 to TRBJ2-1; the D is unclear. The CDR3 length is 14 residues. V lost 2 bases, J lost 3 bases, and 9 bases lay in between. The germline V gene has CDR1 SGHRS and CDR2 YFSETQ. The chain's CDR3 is CASSLMSRYNEQFF. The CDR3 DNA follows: TGCGCCAGCAGCTTAATGTCCCGCTACAATGAGCAGTTCTTC.